This TCR beta chain was sequenced during a study of T cells in Graves' hyperthyroidism and ophthalmopathy. Findings and limits, study-wide: The model foresaw ophthalmopathy a median around 6 months prior to onset. Most clonotypes that expanded in the thyroid above 0.001 also showed up in blood.

Diagnoses were made from clinical symptoms, serum measures (thyroxine and TRAb), thyroid ultrasound and orbital computed tomography. This clonotype was counted at least ten times. As yet, its antigen is unknown. Amplified TCR beta CDR3 regions derived from RNA transcripts. A set of HTBI primers served as the primers for a first-round RT-PCR of the TCR CDR3. TCRdb used MiXCR to reprocess the multiplex PCR reads, holding one entry per CDR3 protein. The repertoire consists of approximately 700,000 distinct CDR3 sequences, with just under 45% occurring once and the leading ten covering 6.5% to 9%. Germline V CDR1 and CDR2: LNHDA, SQIVND (reference sequence). V gave up 6 bases and J gave up 0 bases, with 8 bases separating them. This CDR3 has 13 residues.

The chain links TRBV19 to TRBJ1-1; D remains unclear. The sample comprised peripheral blood or thyroid tissue (not recorded which). The origin of this receptor is an adult man with Graves' disease, either hyperthyroidism or ophthalmopathy (not recorded which). CDR3 loop: CASRLSMNTEAFF. The DNA for the CDR3 is TGTGCCAGTAGGCTCTCCATGAACACTGAAGCTTTCTTT.